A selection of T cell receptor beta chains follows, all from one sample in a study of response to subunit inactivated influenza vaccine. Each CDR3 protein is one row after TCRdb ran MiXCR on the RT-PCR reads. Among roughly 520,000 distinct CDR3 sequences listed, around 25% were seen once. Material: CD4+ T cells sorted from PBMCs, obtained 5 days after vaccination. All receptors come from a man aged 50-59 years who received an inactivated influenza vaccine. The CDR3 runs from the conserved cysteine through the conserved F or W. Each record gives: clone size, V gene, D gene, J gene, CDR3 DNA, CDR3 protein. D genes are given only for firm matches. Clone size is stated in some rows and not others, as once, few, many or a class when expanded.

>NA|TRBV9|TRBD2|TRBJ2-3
TGTGCCAGCAGCCCCCGTGGGGGAGGGAAAGATACGCAGTATTTT
CASSPRGGGKDTQYF
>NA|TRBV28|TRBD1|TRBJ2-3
TGTGCCAGTATTAACGACAGGGGATTCACAGATACGCAGTATTTT
CASINDRGFTDTQYF
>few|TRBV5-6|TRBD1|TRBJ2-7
TGTGCCAGCAGCCCTGGACAGGGGGTGGCGAGTGAGCAGTACTTC
CASSPGQGVASEQYF
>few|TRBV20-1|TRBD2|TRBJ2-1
TGCAGTGCTAGAGCTAGCGGGAGGTACAATGAGCAGTTCTTC
CSARASGRYNEQFF
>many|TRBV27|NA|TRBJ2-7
TGTGCCAGCAGTTTATCTCACGGATACGAGCAGTACTTC
CASSLSHGYEQYF
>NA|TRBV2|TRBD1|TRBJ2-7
TGTGCCAGCAAATGGACAGGGTCCTACGAGCAGTACTTC
CASKWTGSYEQYF
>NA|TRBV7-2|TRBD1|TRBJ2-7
TGTGCCAGCAGCTTTGGGACAGGGCCCGAGCAGTACTTC
CASSFGTGPEQYF
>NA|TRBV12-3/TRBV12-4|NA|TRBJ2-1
TGTGCCAGCAGTTTGGCGGCGGCCGCCCGGGAGCAGTTCTTC
CASSLAAAAREQFF
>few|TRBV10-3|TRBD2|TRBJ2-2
TGTGCCATCAGTCATATACCGGGACTAGCGGGGCCGAACACCGGGGAGCTGTTTTTT
CAISHIPGLAGPNTGELFF
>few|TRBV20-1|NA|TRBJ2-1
TGCAGTGCTAGAGAGGGGTCGCGGGCTCTGCCCCTCAATGAGCAGTTCTTC
CSAREGSRALPLNEQFF
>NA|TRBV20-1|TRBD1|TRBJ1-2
TGCAGTGCTAGTGCAGGGGGAGATGGCTACACCTTC
CSASAGGDGYTF
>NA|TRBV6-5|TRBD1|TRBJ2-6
TGTGCCAGCAGTTCCCAGGGACAGGTGGGGGGGGCCAACGTCCTGACTTTC
CASSSQGQVGGANVLTF
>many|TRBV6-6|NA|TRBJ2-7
TGTGCCAGCAGTAGGGACGGCCCTTCCTACGAGCAGTACTTC
CASSRDGPSYEQYF
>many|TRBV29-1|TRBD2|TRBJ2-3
TGCAGCGTTGAAGACCGATTTAGCGGGACTGATACGCAGTATTTT
CSVEDRFSGTDTQYF
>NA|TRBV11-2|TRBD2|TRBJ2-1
TGTGCCAGCAGCCGGAGGACTAGCGGAAATGAGCAGTTCTTC
CASSRRTSGNEQFF
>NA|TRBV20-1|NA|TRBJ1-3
TGCAGTGCTAGTATCGGGGTATCTGGAAACACCATATATTTT
CSASIGVSGNTIYF
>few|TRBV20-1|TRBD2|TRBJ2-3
TGCAGTGCTCTGACTAGCGGGAGGGAAGATACGCAGTATTTT
CSALTSGREDTQYF
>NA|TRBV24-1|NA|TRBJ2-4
TGTGCCACCACGGGGCTAGCCAAAAACATTCAGTACTTC
CATTGLAKNIQYF
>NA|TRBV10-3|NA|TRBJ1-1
TGTGCCATCAGTGAGACTGCAATGAACACTGAAGCTTTCTTT
CAISETAMNTEAFF
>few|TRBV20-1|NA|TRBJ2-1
TGCAGTGCTAGAGTTGGTAGCGGTAATGAGCAGTTCTTC
CSARVGSGNEQFF
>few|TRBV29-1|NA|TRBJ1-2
TGCAGCGTCTCCATCGTAGGTGGCTATGGCTACACCTTC
CSVSIVGGYGYTF
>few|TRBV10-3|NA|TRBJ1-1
TGTGCCATCAGTGGATCGCCCGGGGACACTGAAGCTTTCTTT
CAISGSPGDTEAFF
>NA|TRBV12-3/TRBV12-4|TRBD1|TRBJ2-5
TGTGCCAGCAGATGGGGACAGGGGGAAGAGACCCAGTACTTC
CASRWGQGEETQYF
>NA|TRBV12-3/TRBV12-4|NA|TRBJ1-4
TGTGCCAGCGGGCGGTTAACTAATGAAAAACTGTTTTTT
CASGRLTNEKLFF
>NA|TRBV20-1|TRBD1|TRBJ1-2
TGCAGTGCTAAGGGACAGGGGGCTCGTGGCTACACCTTC
CSAKGQGARGYTF
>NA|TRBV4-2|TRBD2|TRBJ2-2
TGTGCCAGCAGCCTCGAATCCGGGGGGGGTCACACCGGGGAGCTGTTTTTT
CASSLESGGGHTGELFF
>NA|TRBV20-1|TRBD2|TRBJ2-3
TGCAGTGCAGGGACTAGCGGGAGTTATACGCAGTATTTT
CSAGTSGSYTQYF
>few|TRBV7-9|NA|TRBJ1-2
TGTGCCAGCAGCCCCAGCAAGTCTCATTTTGGCTACACCTTC
CASSPSKSHFGYTF
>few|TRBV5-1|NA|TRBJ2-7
TGCGCCAGCAGCTTGGTTGCGCCTAGCTCCTACGAGCAGTACTTC
CASSLVAPSSYEQYF
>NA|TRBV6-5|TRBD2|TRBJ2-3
TGTGCCAGCAGTTACGGACTAGCCCGCACAGATACGCAGTATTTT
CASSYGLARTDTQYF
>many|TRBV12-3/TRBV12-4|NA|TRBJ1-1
TGTGCCAGCAGTTTTGTGAACACTGAAGCTTTCTTT
CASSFVNTEAFF
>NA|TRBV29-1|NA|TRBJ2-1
TGCAGCGTATCCGTGGCGGTGGATCGAGAGCAGTTCTTC
CSVSVAVDREQFF
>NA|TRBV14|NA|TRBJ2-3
TGTGCCAGCAGCCCTGGACTGTTTAGCACAGATACGCAGTATTTT
CASSPGLFSTDTQYF